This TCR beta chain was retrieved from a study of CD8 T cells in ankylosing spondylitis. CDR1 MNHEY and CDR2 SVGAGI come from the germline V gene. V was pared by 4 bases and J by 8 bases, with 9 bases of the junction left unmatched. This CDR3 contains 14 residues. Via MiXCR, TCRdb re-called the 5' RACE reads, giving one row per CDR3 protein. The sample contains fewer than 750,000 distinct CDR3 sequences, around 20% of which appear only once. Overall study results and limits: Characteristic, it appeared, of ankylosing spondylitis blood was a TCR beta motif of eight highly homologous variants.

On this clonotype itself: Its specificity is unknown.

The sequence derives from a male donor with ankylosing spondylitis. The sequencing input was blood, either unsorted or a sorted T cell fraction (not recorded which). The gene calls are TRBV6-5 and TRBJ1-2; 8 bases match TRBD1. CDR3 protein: CASSLDRASVGYTF. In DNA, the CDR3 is TGTGCCAGCAGTTTGGACAGGGCTTCAGTAGGCTACACCTTC.